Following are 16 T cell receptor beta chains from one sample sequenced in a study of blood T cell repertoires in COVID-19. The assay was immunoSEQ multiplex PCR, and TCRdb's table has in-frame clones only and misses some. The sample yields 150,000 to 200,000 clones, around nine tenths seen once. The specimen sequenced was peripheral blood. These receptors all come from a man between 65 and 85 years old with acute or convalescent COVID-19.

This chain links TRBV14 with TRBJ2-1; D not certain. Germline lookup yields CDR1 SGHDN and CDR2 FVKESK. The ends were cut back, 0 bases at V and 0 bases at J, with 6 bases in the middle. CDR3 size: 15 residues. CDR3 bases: TGTGCCAGCAGCCAAGAACTTAGCTCCTACAATGAGCAGTTCTTC. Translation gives CASSQELSSYNEQFF. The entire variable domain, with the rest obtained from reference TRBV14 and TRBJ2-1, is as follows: EAGVTQFPSHSVIEKGQTVTLRCDPISGHDNLYWYRRVMGKEIKFLLHFVKESKQDESGMPNNRFLAERTGGTYSTLKVQPAELEDSGVYFCASSQELSSYNEQFFGPGTRLTVL.

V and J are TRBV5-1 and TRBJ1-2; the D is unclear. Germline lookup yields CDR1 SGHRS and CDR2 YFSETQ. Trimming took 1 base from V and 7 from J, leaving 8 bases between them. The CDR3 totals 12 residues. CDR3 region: CASSLTGFGYTF. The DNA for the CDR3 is TGCGCCAGCAGCTTGACGGGATTTGGCTACACCTTC.

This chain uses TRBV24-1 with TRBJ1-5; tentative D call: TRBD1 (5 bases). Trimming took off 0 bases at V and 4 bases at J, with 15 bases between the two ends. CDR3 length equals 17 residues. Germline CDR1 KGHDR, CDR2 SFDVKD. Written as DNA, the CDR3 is TGTGCCACCAGTGATTTGTTCTGTGCGCGGGGGAATCAGCCCCAGCATTTT. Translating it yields CATSDLFCARGNQPQHF.

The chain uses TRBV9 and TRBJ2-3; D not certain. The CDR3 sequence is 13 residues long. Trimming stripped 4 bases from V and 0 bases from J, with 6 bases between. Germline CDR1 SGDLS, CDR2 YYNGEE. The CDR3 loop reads CASSSVSTDTQYF. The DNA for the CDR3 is TGTGCCAGCAGCTCAGTGAGCACAGATACGCAGTATTTT. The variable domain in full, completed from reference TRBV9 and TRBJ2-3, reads DSGVTQTPKHLITATGQRVTLRCSPRSGDLSVYWYQQSLDQGLQFLIQYYNGEERAKGNILERFSAQQFPDLHSELNLSSLELGDSALYFCASSSVSTDTQYFGPGTRLTVL.

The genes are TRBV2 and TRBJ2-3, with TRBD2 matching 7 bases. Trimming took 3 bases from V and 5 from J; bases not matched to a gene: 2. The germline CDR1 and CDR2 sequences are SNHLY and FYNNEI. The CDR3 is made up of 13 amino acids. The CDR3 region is CASSDRGGDTQYF. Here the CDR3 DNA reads TGTGCCAGCAGTGACCGCGGGGGAGATACGCAGTATTTT.

Here the CDR3 reads CASSRDRGKLFF. DNA for the CDR3: TGTGCCAGCAGCCGGGACAGGGGAAAACTGTTTTTT. J is TRBJ1-4 and V is TRBV11-2; 10 bases align to TRBD1. Unmatched junction bases numbered 1, after V lost 5 bases and J lost 10 bases. This CDR3 has 12 amino acids. Germline lookup yields CDR1 SGHAT and CDR2 FQNNGV. The entire variable domain, with the rest obtained from reference TRBV11-2 and TRBJ1-4, is as follows: EAGVAQSPRYKIIEKRQSVAFWCNPISGHATLYWYQQILGQGPKLLIQFQNNGVVDDSQLPKDRFSAERLKGVDSTLKIQPAKLEDSAVYLCASSRDRGKLFFGSGTQLSVL.

CDR3 sequence reads: CAISVSRDSYNEQFF. The CDR3 DNA reads as TGTGCCATCAGTGTGTCCAGGGATAGCTACAATGAGCAGTTCTTC. The chain recombines TRBV10-3 with TRBJ2-1, with D perhaps TRBD1 (5 bases). Germline V gene data show CDR1 as ENHRY and CDR2 as SYGVKD. Deletions cut 4 bases from V and 3 bases from J, with 13 bases between. This CDR3 comprises 15 residues.

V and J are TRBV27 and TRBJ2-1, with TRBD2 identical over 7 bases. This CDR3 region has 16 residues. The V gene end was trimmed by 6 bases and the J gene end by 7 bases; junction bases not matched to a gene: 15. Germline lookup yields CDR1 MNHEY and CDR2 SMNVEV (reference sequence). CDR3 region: CASSSHAHRAGNEQFF. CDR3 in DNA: TGTGCCAGCAGCTCCCACGCCCACCGAGCGGGAAATGAGCAGTTCTTC.

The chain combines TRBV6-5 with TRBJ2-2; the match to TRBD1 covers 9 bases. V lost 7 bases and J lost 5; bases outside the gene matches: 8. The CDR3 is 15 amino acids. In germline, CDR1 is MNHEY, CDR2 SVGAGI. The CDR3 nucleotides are TGTGCCAGCATCCTAGGACAGGGGTATACCGGGGAGCTGTTTTTT. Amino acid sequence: CASILGQGYTGELFF.

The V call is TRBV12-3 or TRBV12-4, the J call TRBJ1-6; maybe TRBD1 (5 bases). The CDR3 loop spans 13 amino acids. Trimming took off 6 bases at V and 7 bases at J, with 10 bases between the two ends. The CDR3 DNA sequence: TGTGCCAGCAGGAGGAGGGGCAATTCACCCCTCCACTTT. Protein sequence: CASRRRGNSPLHF.

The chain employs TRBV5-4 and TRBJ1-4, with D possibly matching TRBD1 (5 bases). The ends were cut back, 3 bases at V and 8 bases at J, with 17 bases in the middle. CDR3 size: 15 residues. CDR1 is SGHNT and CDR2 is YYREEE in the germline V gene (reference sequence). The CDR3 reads CASSSNSVGGEKLFF. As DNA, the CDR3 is TGTGCCAGCAGCTCCAACAGTGTGGGGGGAGAAAAACTGTTTTTT.

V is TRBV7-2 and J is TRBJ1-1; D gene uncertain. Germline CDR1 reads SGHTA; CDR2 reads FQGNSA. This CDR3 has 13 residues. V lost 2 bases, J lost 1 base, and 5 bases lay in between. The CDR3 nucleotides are TGTGCCAGCAGCTTATCAAAGAACACTGAAGCTTTCTTT. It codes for CASSLSKNTEAFF.

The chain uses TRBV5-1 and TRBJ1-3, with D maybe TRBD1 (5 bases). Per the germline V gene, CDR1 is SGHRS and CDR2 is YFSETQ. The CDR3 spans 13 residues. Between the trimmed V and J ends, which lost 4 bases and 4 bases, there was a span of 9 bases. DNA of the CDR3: TGCGCCAGCAGCCCGGAGGGGGGAAACACCATATATTTT. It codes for CASSPEGGNTIYF.

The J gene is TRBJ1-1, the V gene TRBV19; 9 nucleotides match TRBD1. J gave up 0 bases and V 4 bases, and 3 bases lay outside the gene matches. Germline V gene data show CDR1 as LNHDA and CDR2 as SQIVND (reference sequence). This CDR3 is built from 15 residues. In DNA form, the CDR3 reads TGTGCCAGTAGTACCAGACAGGGGGTGAACACTGAAGCTTTCTTT. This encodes CASSTRQGVNTEAFF.

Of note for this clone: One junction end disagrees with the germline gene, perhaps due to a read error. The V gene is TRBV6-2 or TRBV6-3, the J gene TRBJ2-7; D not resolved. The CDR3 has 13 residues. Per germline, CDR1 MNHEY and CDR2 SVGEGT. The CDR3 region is CASSYSNSYKQYF. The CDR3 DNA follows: TGTGCCAGCAGTTACTCAAATAGCTACAAGCAGTACTTC.

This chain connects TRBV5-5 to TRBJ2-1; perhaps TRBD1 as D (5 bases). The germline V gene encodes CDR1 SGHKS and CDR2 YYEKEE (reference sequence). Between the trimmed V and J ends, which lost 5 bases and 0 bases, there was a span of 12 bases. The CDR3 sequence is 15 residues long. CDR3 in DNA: TGTGCCAGCAGACCGATCGACAGCTCCTACAATGAGCAGTTCTTC. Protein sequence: CASRPIDSSYNEQFF.